This passage covers 29 T cell receptor beta chains from one sample sequenced in a study of blood T cell repertoires in COVID-19. The repertoire was sequenced with immunoSEQ multiplex PCR; TCRdb's copy has only in-frame clones and lacks some. The sample includes over 150,000 clones, around 90% of them seen just once. Material for sequencing was peripheral blood. These receptors all come from a young man with acute or convalescent COVID-19.

Here the CDR3 reads CASRDSYQETQYF. As DNA, the CDR3 is TGTGCCAGCAGGGACAGCTACCAAGAGACCCAGTACTTC. The V call is TRBV7-9, the J call TRBJ2-5; the D gene is possibly TRBD1 (6 bases). Germline V gene data show CDR1 as SEHNR and CDR2 as FQNEAQ (reference sequence). V shed 6 bases and J shed 0 bases, with 8 bases lying between them. This CDR3 region has 13 residues.

This chain connects TRBV12-5 to TRBJ2-5; 14 bases match TRBD2. The germline gives CDR1 LGHNT, CDR2 FRNRAP. This CDR3 spans 16 amino acids. V was pared by 7 bases and J by 2 bases, with 6 bases of the junction left unmatched. The CDR3 sequence is CASATGTSGGQETQYF. The CDR3 coding sequence is TGTGCTAGTGCTACCGGGACTAGCGGGGGACAAGAGACCCAGTACTTC.

This chain connects TRBV5-1 to TRBJ2-1, with 9 positions matching TRBD2. V was clipped by 1 base and J by 6 bases; unmatched bases: 5. The CDR3 loop spans 15 amino acids. CDR1 is SGHRS and CDR2 is YFSETQ in the germline V gene. Here the CDR3 reads CASSLKTGLANEQFF. The CDR3 DNA follows: TGCGCCAGCAGCTTGAAAACGGGACTAGCCAATGAGCAGTTCTTC.

V is TRBV5-8 and J is TRBJ2-3; TRBD2 matches 11 bases. This CDR3 is 16 amino acids long. The V segment lost 2 bases and the J segment 4 bases; nucleotides outside the gene matches: 6. Germline V gene sequence: CDR1 SGHTS, CDR2 YDEGEE. CDR3 sequence: CASSFTGLAGPDTQYF. The CDR3 DNA is TGTGCCAGCAGCTTCACTGGACTAGCGGGCCCAGATACGCAGTATTTT.

The genes are TRBV7-2 and TRBJ1-3; TRBD1 aligns across 7 bases. Germline CDR1 is SGHTA and CDR2 is FQGNSA. Germline trimming cut 6 bases from V and 2 bases from J; bases unmatched to any gene: 4. This CDR3 has 14 amino acids. The CDR3 DNA sequence: TGTGCCAGCAGTCCCGGGACAGCTGGAAACACCATATATTTT. Translating gives CASSPGTAGNTIYF. Complete variable domain (other parts from reference TRBV7-2 and TRBJ1-3): GAGVSQSPSNKVTEKGKDVELRCDPISGHTALYWYRQSLGQGLEFLIYFQGNSAPDKSGLPSDRFSAERTGGSVSTLTIQRTQQEDSAVYLCASSPGTAGNTIYFGEGSWLTVV.

The J gene is TRBJ1-1, the V gene TRBV6-1; D is possibly TRBD1 (5 bases). The V and J ends lost 0 bases and 11 bases respectively, with 16 bases between them. Germline V CDR1 and CDR2: MNHNS, SASEGT. This CDR3 has 14 residues. CDR3 sequence: CASSEALGAWWAFF. The CDR3 DNA follows: TGTGCCAGCAGTGAAGCGTTAGGGGCCTGGTGGGCTTTCTTT.

The chain joins TRBV5-8 to TRBJ2-7, with TRBD1 matching 8 bases. The CDR3 has 15 residues. Germline V lookup: CDR1 SGHTS, CDR2 YDEGEE. V shed 0 bases and J 3 bases; nucleotides not matched to a gene: 5. The CDR3 coding sequence is TGTGCCAGCAGCTTGGGGACAGGGAAGAACTACGAGCAGTACTTC. Translating gives CASSLGTGKNYEQYF.

The V call is TRBV19, the J call TRBJ1-4; 10 bases line up with TRBD1. This CDR3 is built from 15 residues. The V gene's germline CDR1 is LNHDA and CDR2 SQIVND (reference sequence). Losses at the gene ends were 4 bases for V and 7 bases for J; bases not matched to a gene: 6. The CDR3 nucleotides are TGTGCCAGTAGTAGGGTGACAGGGGGCGTTGAAAAACTGTTTTTT. Its protein is CASSRVTGGVEKLFF.

The chain is built from TRBV18 and TRBJ2-5; D is uncertain. The V end lost 0 bases, the J end lost 5 bases, and 13 bases lay between the germline ends. CDR1 and CDR2 (germline): KGHSH, LQKENI. The CDR3 is made up of 15 amino acids. The CDR3 is CASSPPDLVWETQYF. The CDR3 nucleotides read TGTGCCAGCTCACCACCTGATTTAGTCTGGGAGACCCAGTACTTC.

This clone was seen only once. CDR3 nucleotides: TGTGCCAGCAGTGCGGGACAGGGGGCGGGTAACTATGGCTACACCTTC. This encodes CASSAGQGAGNYGYTF. V and J are TRBV6-1 and TRBJ1-2; TRBD1 matches 12 bases. The CDR3 is 16 amino acids. The V and J ends lost 4 bases and 1 base, in that order; junction bases with no gene match: 4. From germline, CDR1 is MNHNS and CDR2 SASEGT.

J is TRBJ1-4 and V is TRBV20-1; D may be TRBD1 (5 bases). Looked up from germline, CDR1 is DFQATT and CDR2 is SNEGSKA (reference sequence). CDR3 length: 14 residues. The V gene lost 3 bases and the J gene lost 5 bases, with 13 bases spanning the gap. The CDR3 sequence: CSASRDRINEKLFF. Written as DNA, the CDR3 is TGCAGTGCTAGTAGAGACAGAATAAATGAAAAACTGTTTTTT.

The rearrangement joins TRBV5-1 to TRBJ1-1, with unresolved D. The CDR3 runs to 13 residues. The V gene's germline CDR1 is SGHRS and CDR2 YFSETQ. The V end lost 4 bases, the J end lost 3 bases, and 10 bases lay between the germline ends. DNA of the CDR3: TGCGCCAGCAGCATCCCAGGTTACACTGAAGCTTTCTTT. Translated, it gives CASSIPGYTEAFF.

The V gene is TRBV25-1, the J gene TRBJ2-7, with TRBD1 matching over 9 bases. The CDR3 length is 15 residues. Germline assignment: CDR1 MGHDK and CDR2 SYGVNS. J gave up 2 bases and V 2 bases, and 4 bases lay outside the gene matches. The CDR3 sequence: CASSEPGQGPYEQYF. Written as DNA, the CDR3 is TGTGCCAGCAGTGAACCTGGACAGGGGCCCTACGAGCAGTACTTC.

The chain uses TRBV21-1 and TRBJ1-5; the table assigns TRBD1, which was not confirmed against the DNA. TRBV21-1 represents a pseudogene. CDR3 length equals 22 residues. The CDR3: CASSKAHGNFVGGVGSNQPQHF. The CDR3 DNA is TGTGCCAGCAGCAAAGCGCATGGTAATTTTGTTGGGGGCGTGGGGAGCAATCAGCCCCAGCATTTT.

The chain couples TRBV2 to TRBJ1-2, with D hard to call. Germline CDR1 and CDR2: SNHLY and FYNNEI. The CDR3 spans 14 residues. V lost 1 base and J 2 bases, leaving 8 bases between the germline ends. CDR3 in amino acids: CASSEGGGNYGYTF. The CDR3 DNA sequence: TGTGCCAGCAGTGAAGGTGGCGGAAACTATGGCTACACCTTC.

This chain joins TRBV27 and TRBJ1-5, with D unresolved. V was shortened by 3 bases and J by 9 bases, with 12 bases between the two germline ends. Germline CDR1 MNHEY, CDR2 SMNVEV (reference sequence). This CDR3 is built from 13 residues. This CDR3 is CASSFGLPGPQHF. In DNA, the CDR3 is TGTGCCAGCAGTTTTGGTTTGCCGGGGCCCCAGCATTTT.

The J gene is TRBJ1-2, the V gene TRBV3-1 (or the pseudogene TRBV3-2); no firm D call. V lost 3 bases, J lost 4 bases, and 15 bases lay in between. CDR1 and CDR2 (germline): LGHDT, YNNKEL (reference sequence). The CDR3 length is 15 residues. The DNA of the CDR3 is TGTGCCAGCAGCCACCTGGAGGCAGCAATCTATGGCTACACCTTC. This gives the protein CASSHLEAAIYGYTF.

J is TRBJ2-7 and V is TRBV5-4; possible D gene TRBD1, 6 bases. The V and J ends lost 9 bases and 3 bases respectively, with 19 bases between them. The germline gives CDR1 SGHNT, CDR2 YYREEE (reference sequence). The CDR3 is 14 residues long. This CDR3 is CATRGGLQLYEQYF. The CDR3 nucleotides are TGTGCCACCCGAGGGGGTCTACAACTCTACGAGCAGTACTTC.

The chain uses TRBV25-1 and TRBJ2-4; D is possibly TRBD2 (5 bases). V was trimmed by 2 bases and J by 15 bases, leaving 8 bases between them. The CDR3 extends over 10 amino acids. Germline CDR1 reads MGHDK; CDR2 reads SYGVNS. CDR3 protein: CASSEEGGYF. DNA for the CDR3: TGTGCCAGCAGTGAAGAGGGCGGGTACTTC.

The chain has TRBV2 and TRBJ1-4; 9 nucleotides align to TRBD1. The CDR3 consists of 15 residues. The V gene end was trimmed by 7 bases and the J gene end by 4 bases; junction bases not matched to a gene: 7. CDR1 is SNHLY and CDR2 is FYNNEI in the germline V gene. The CDR3 protein is CASNPPGQGNEKLFF. The CDR3 DNA follows: TGTGCCAGCAATCCTCCGGGACAGGGTAATGAAAAACTGTTTTTT.

This clone was counted a single time. This chain joins TRBV12-3 or TRBV12-4 and TRBJ1-2; D uncertain. The CDR3 length is 10 residues. V was shortened by 4 bases and J by 10 bases, with 7 bases between the two germline ends. The CDR3 region is CASSSRYYTF. The CDR3 nucleotides read TGTGCCAGCAGTTCCCGGTACTACACCTTC.

V is TRBV7-9 and J is TRBJ1-1, with D possibly matching TRBD1 (5 bases). The CDR3 runs to 13 residues. Looked up from germline, CDR1 is SEHNR and CDR2 is FQNEAQ (reference sequence). Deletions cut 0 bases from V and 5 bases from J, with 7 bases between. In DNA form, the CDR3 reads TGTGCCAGCAGCTTAGCAAGGGGAACTGAAGCTTTCTTT. Its protein product is CASSLARGTEAFF.

The DNA of the CDR3 is TGTGCCAGCAGCTTCCGGGTAGGGGGACATGAAGCTTTCTTT. This gives the protein CASSFRVGGHEAFF. This sequence joins TRBV7-6 and TRBJ1-1, with D perhaps TRBD1 (6 bases). CDR1 and CDR2 (germline): SGHVS, FNYEAQ. The V end lost 3 bases, the J end lost 7 bases, and 15 bases lay between the germline ends. The CDR3 covers 14 residues.

The chain is built from TRBV27 and TRBJ1-1; D call uncertain. The V end lost 5 bases, the J end lost 0 bases, and 16 bases lay between the germline ends. The CDR3 contains 16 residues. From germline, CDR1 is MNHEY and CDR2 SMNVEV (reference sequence). DNA for the CDR3: TGTGCCAGCAGTCCGGCCGGGTCCCCAATGAACACTGAAGCTTTCTTT. It yields the protein CASSPAGSPMNTEAFF.

This chain joins TRBV29-1 and TRBJ1-3; D is unresolved. Germline CDR1 SQVTM, CDR2 ANQGSEA. The CDR3 runs to 13 residues. Deletions cut 2 bases from V and 8 bases from J, with 13 bases between. The CDR3 bases are TGCAGCGTTGAATTGGGCAGTCCAGACACCATATATTTT. This codes for CSVELGSPDTIYF.

This clone has just one count. The genes are TRBV6-5 and TRBJ1-3, with D unresolved. Germline V gene sequence: CDR1 MNHEY, CDR2 SVGAGI. The CDR3 runs 11 residues. The germline V and J ends were trimmed by 11 bases and 4 bases, with 9 bases remaining between them. Here the CDR3 DNA reads TGTGCCCCTCAGCGGGGAAACACCATATATTTT. This gives the protein CAPQRGNTIYF.

The rearrangement uses TRBV18 and TRBJ1-2, with TRBD1 matching 9 bases. The germline gives CDR1 KGHSH, CDR2 LQKENI. Trimming removed 4 bases from V and 5 bases from J; junction bases left unmatched: 5. This CDR3 spans 14 amino acids. The CDR3 loop is CASSRGGQGYGYTF. The CDR3 DNA is TGTGCCAGCTCACGCGGCGGACAGGGGTATGGCTACACCTTC.

The chain combines TRBV18 with TRBJ1-1; possibly TRBD1 for D (5 bases). Trimming left V 2 bases short and J 4 bases short, with 14 bases between. This CDR3 is built from 15 residues. In germline, CDR1 is KGHSH, CDR2 LQKENI. DNA for the CDR3: TGTGCCAGCTCACCAAAGTCAGGGAAGACCACTGAAGCTTTCTTT. Translated, it gives CASSPKSGKTTEAFF. The variable domain in full, completed from reference TRBV18 and TRBJ1-1, reads NAGVMQNPRHLVRRRGQEARLRCSPMKGHSHVYWYRQLPEEGLKFMVYLQKENIIDESGMPKERFSAEFPKEGPSILRIQQVVRGDSAAYFCASSPKSGKTTEAFFGQGTRLTVV.

The V gene is TRBV5-1, the J gene TRBJ2-2; perhaps TRBD1 as D (6 bases). V lost 5 bases and J lost 9, with 23 bases in between. The V gene's germline CDR1 is SGHRS and CDR2 YFSETQ. The CDR3 length is 16 residues. The CDR3 DNA reads TGCGCCAGCAGATACAGGGCAGGGGCTTTCCGGCGGGAGCTGTTTTTT. It encodes CASRYRAGAFRRELFF.